What follows are 7 T cell receptor beta chains derived from one specimen sequenced in a study of blood T cells in healthy people across ages. A second PCR of about 7 to 12 cycles used a sample-barcoded 5' primer and a J-beta primer mix. Using its own MiXCR run on the 5' RACE reads, TCRdb lists one record per CDR3 protein. Of about 320,000 distinct CDR3 sequences in the sample, 27% were seen once. Sequencing was performed on blood. The receptors were sampled from a woman in her 70s in good health.

The chain links TRBV27 to TRBJ2-5; D possibly corresponds to TRBD2 (5 bases). The CDR3 length is 16 residues. CDR1 and CDR2 (germline): MNHEY, SMNVEV (reference sequence). Trimming took off 4 bases at V and 11 bases at J, with 26 bases between the two ends. The CDR3, as DNA: TGTGCCAGCAGTTCGACCTTTCGGGTCATGTCTAGGGAGCAGTACTTC. Translation: CASSSTFRVMSREQYF.

This clonotype has only a few counts. The V and J genes are TRBV29-1 and TRBJ1-5, with 8 bases matching TRBD1. With the DNA end fitting TRBJ2-3 better, the J assignment may be wrong. The length of the CDR3 is 15 residues. The germline CDR1 and CDR2 sequences are SQVTM and ANQGSEA. The chain's CDR3 is CSVGSGDRRGQPQYF. The DNA of the CDR3 is TGCAGCGTTGGATCCGGGGACAGGCGCGGTCAGCCCCAGTATTTT.

The table lists this clonotype with a count of one. The chain links TRBV11-3 to TRBJ2-5; 9 bases are shared with TRBD2. The germline CDR1 and CDR2 sequences are SGHNT and YENEEA. The J segment lost 13 bases and the V segment lost 0 bases, leaving 18 bases of the junction unmatched. The CDR3 runs to 17 residues. DNA for the CDR3: TGTGCCAGCAGCTTAGATCGGTTTGCGGGAGGGGACTACGAGCTGTACTTC. Translating gives CASSLDRFAGGDYELYF. Drawing the rest from reference TRBV11-3 and TRBJ2-5, the complete variable domain is EAGVVQSPRYKIIEKKQPVAFWCNPISGHNTLYWYLQNLGQGPELLIRYENEEAVDDSQLPKDRFSAERLKGVDSTLKIQPAELGDSAVYLCASSLDRFAGGDYELYFGPGTRLLVL.

The genes are TRBV5-1 and TRBJ2-7, with TRBD1 as a possible D gene (5 bases). The CDR3 is 13 amino acids. V lost 4 bases and J 1 base, leaving 9 bases between the germline ends. The germline CDR1 and CDR2 sequences are SGHRS and YFSETQ. The CDR3 spells CASSGAVSYEQYF. The CDR3 nucleotides are TGCGCCAGCAGCGGGGCAGTTTCCTACGAGCAGTACTTC.

The chain employs TRBV20-1 and TRBJ2-5, with D unresolved. V was pared by 0 bases and J by 5 bases, with 13 bases between. CDR1 and CDR2 from the germline V gene are DFQATT and SNEGSKA (reference sequence). This CDR3 region has 14 residues. The CDR3 coding sequence is TGCAGTGCTAGAGATCAAGGGTTGGGGGAGACCCAGTACTTC. It yields the protein CSARDQGLGETQYF.

At least ten counts were recorded for this clonotype. The V call is TRBV6-2 or TRBV6-3, the J call TRBJ2-1, with TRBD2 matching over 10 bases. With 7 bases clipped from V and 9 bases from J, the junction kept 12 bases outside the gene matches. In germline, CDR1 is MNHEY, CDR2 SVGEGT. The length of the CDR3 is 15 residues. CDR3 residues: CASTGGSGRMFEQFF. CDR3 sequence (DNA): TGTGCCAGCACCGGAGGTAGCGGGAGGATGTTTGAGCAGTTCTTC.

This clonotype has ten or more counts. J is TRBJ1-2 and V is TRBV12-3 or TRBV12-4; D not resolved. V was pared by 8 bases and J by 8 bases, with 15 bases between. The CDR3 consists of 12 residues. DNA for the CDR3: TGTGCCAGCCTACGAGTTCTGGGGGGCTACACCTTC. It translates to CASLRVLGGYTF.